The clone carrying this T cell receptor beta chain was seen only once. What it binds is not known. This sample was included in a study of identifying expanded T cells in peripheral blood. Findings of the study overall: Technical replicates showed roughly 1.2 changed clones; two weeks approximately 16; four weeks 19. Variance in clone template counts between approximately 2-week samples significantly increased with total template count across all healthy donors.

Here immunoSEQ multiplex PCR was the method, and the copy in TCRdb shows in-frame clones only, minus some. There are around 76,000 clones in the sample; approximately 87% occur only once, and more than 2.5% lies in the top ten. Germline CDR1 MGHRA, CDR2 YSYEKL. This CDR3 region has 15 residues. The V gene end was trimmed by 5 bases and the J gene end by 2 bases; junction bases not matched to a gene: 4. During the collection period, no donor immune events like infections were recorded. The source material was blood. This TCR was sampled from a person between 18 and 75 years old in good health. The rearrangement joins TRBV4-1 to TRBJ2-1; TRBD2 agrees at 9 bases. CDR3 nucleotide sequence: TGCGCCAGCAGCTATCTAGCGGGAACCTACAATGAGCAGTTCTTC. It encodes CASSYLAGTYNEQFF.